A selection of T cell receptor beta chains follows, all from one sample in a study of cytomegalovirus exposure and HLA in healthy donors. Data came from immunoSEQ multiplex PCR; TCRdb stores just in-frame clones and leaves some out. The sample records over 85,000 clones, around 68% being singletons. Sequencing was performed on PBMCs. These receptor sequences come from a female donor in good health and CMV-seronegative. CDR3s include the opening cysteine and the closing phenylalanine or tryptophan. A D gene is named only where the DNA matches it firmly. For some rows the clone size is stated as once, few or many, or as a class when expanded; others skip it.

D gene	V gene	J gene	clone size	CDR3 DNA	CDR3 protein
TRBD1	TRBV6-1	TRBJ2-7	-	TGTGCCAGCAGTGAAGGGGTCCCGGGACAGGGATCCTACGAGCAGTACTTC	CASSEGVPGQGSYEQYF
-	TRBV30	TRBJ1-6	-	TGTGCCTGGAGTGCAGTAAGGGCGGGGGCAGGGAATTCACCCCTCCACTTT	CAWSAVRAGAGNSPLHF
-	TRBV25-1	TRBJ2-3	-	TGTGCCAGCAGTGATAATGCAGCCGTAGCGGCCGGACCAGATACGCAGTATTTT	CASSDNAAVAAGPDTQYF
-	TRBV19	TRBJ2-5	-	TGTGCCAGTAGTATGCGGGGAAAAGAGACCCAGTACTTC	CASSMRGKETQYF
TRBD1	TRBV7-6	TRBJ1-4	-	TGTGCCAGCAGCTCCACGGGGTGGGACAGGGTGGATAAGGAAAAACTGTTTTTT	CASSSTGWDRVDKEKLFF
TRBD2	TRBV14	TRBJ2-5	-	TGTGCCAGCAGCCAAGAAGATGGGACTAGCGGGGTCCAAGAGACCCAGTACTTC	CASSQEDGTSGVQETQYF
TRBD1	TRBV6-6	TRBJ2-3	-	TGTGCCAGCAGTTACTCCGACAGGGTAGGGACAGATACGCAGTATTTT	CASSYSDRVGTDTQYF
TRBD2	TRBV5-1	TRBJ2-3	once	TGCGCCAGCAGCTTTGAGAAGATAGCGGGAGGGAGCACAGATACGCAGTATTTT	CASSFEKIAGGSTDTQYF
-	TRBV6-5	TRBJ1-1	-	TGTGCCAGCAGTCCAGGCCGGGGGGACACTGAAGCTTTCTTT	CASSPGRGDTEAFF
-	TRBV6-1	TRBJ1-6	-	TGTGCCAGCACAGTCCAAGGGGAATCACCCCTCCACTTT	CASTVQGESPLHF
TRBD1	TRBV12-5	TRBJ1-1	-	TGTGCGGTGGGACAGCAGATCTACATGAACACTGAAGCTTTCTTT	CAVGQQIYMNTEAFF
TRBD1	TRBV28	TRBJ1-2	-	TGTGCCATCAGTTTCCTCGGGGAAGGGACAGGGGGGGACGATGGCTACACCTTC	CAISFLGEGTGGDDGYTF
-	TRBV21-1	TRBJ2-4	-	TGTGCCAGCAGCATGCGGGGCCCGAGCGGGAGGAGGATATTAGCCAAAAACATTCAGTACTTC	CASSMRGPSGRRILAKNIQYF
-	TRBV6-6	TRBJ1-1	few	TGTGCCAGCACCTCGCGCCGGTCTGAAGCTTTCTTT	CASTSRRSEAFF
TRBD1	TRBV7-2	TRBJ2-5	few	TGTGCCAGCAGTTTCCGGGGACAGTTGCAAGAGACCCAGTACTTC	CASSFRGQLQETQYF